This TCR beta chain was sequenced in a study of identical twins. TCRdb reprocessed the 5' RACE reads via MiXCR and lists one record per CDR3 protein. The sample lists nearly 650,000 distinct CDR3 sequences; roughly 7.2% were seen once. The same specimen was also included in a second study, on yellow fever vaccine responses in identical twins.

The sequence was obtained from a woman between 18 and 30 years old in good health. Sequenced: PBMCs.

DNA of the CDR3: TGCGCCAGCAGCCAAGGACCCTTGCTAGGGGAGCTGTTTTTT. Translation: CASSQGPLLGELFF. The chain joins TRBV4-1 to TRBJ2-2, with D hard to call. The CDR3 is made up of 14 amino acids. The germline gives CDR1 MGHRA, CDR2 YSYEKL. V was shortened by 1 base and J by 8 bases, with 11 bases between the two germline ends.